This T cell receptor (beta chain) derives from a study of T cell changes during pregnancy in multiple sclerosis. Trimming took off 4 bases at V and 6 bases at J, with 17 bases between the two ends. The CDR3 has 14 residues. CDR1 is SGHNT and CDR2 is YYREEE in the germline V gene (reference sequence). The method was immunoSEQ multiplex PCR; TCRdb's version includes in-frame clones alone and lacks a portion of them. Seen here are about 36,000 clones, 91% observed once, and the top ten hold around 0.5%. The V gene is TRBV5-4, the J gene TRBJ2-7; no reliable D call. The sample was CD4+ T cells from peripheral blood mononuclear cells, taken in the second trimester of pregnancy. The TCR originated in a female donor in good health, enrolled as a control in a pregnancy study. The CDR3 DNA sequence: TGTGCCAGCAGCACGGGTCTGCAGACGGGCGAGCAGTACTTC. It specifies CASSTGLQTGEQYF.